Listed below are T cell receptor beta chains from one sample, sequenced in a study of blood T cell repertoires in COVID-19. TCRdb keeps only in-frame clones here, not all; method: immunoSEQ multiplex PCR. The data contain more than 110,000 clones, more than 80% of them singletons. Sample: PBMCs or T cells enriched from blood (not recorded which). These receptors were obtained from a woman aged 18-30 years who had been exposed to COVID-19. CDR3s include the opening cysteine and the closing phenylalanine or tryptophan. A D gene is named only where the DNA matches it firmly. Size is stated for part of the rows, as once, few or many counts, or as a class when the clone is expanded.

cdr3_aa	cdr3_nt	d_call	v_call	clone_size	j_call
CASSTVREAEQFF	TGTGCCAGCAGTACGGTCCGAGAGGCTGAGCAGTTCTTC	NA	TRBV27	once	TRBJ2-1
CAWSGGREGYTF	TGTGCCTGGAGTGGAGGGAGGGAAGGCTACACCTTC	NA	TRBV30	NA	TRBJ1-2
CAWSTLGGSDEQYF	TGTGCCTGGAGCACCTTGGGAGGGAGCGACGAGCAGTACTTC	TRBD2	TRBV30	NA	TRBJ2-7
CASSIQAGGRYEQYF	TGTGCCAGTAGTATACAAGCGGGAGGGCGCTACGAGCAGTACTTC	TRBD2	TRBV19	NA	TRBJ2-7
CASSVAGTDTYEQYF	TGTGCCAGCAGCGTCGCCGGGACTGACACCTACGAGCAGTACTTC	NA	TRBV9	NA	TRBJ2-7
CASSPLGSGSITGELFF	TGTGCCAGCAGCCCCTTGGGGAGCGGGAGTATTACCGGGGAGCTGTTTTTT	TRBD2	TRBV11-3	NA	TRBJ2-2
CASSLSSTGGLSRSKNIQYF	TGTGCCAGCAGTTTATCTTCGACAGGGGGCTTAAGTAGGTCCAAAAACATTCAGTACTTC	TRBD1	TRBV28	NA	TRBJ2-4
CASSEELAGGNEQFF	TGTGCCAGCAGTGAAGAACTAGCGGGAGGCAATGAGCAGTTCTTC	TRBD2	TRBV2	NA	TRBJ2-1
CAWNTYRDSPLHF	TGTGCCTGGAACACTTACAGGGATTCACCCCTCCACTTT	NA	TRBV30	few	TRBJ1-6
CASSQDGGRGNSPLHF	TGTGCCAGCAGCCAAGATGGCGGACGGGGTAATTCACCCCTCCACTTT	NA	TRBV3-1/TRBV3-2	NA	TRBJ1-6
CTSSQEAARSTQYF	TGCACCAGCAGCCAAGAAGCGGCTAGATCTACGCAGTATTTT	NA	TRBV1	once	TRBJ2-3
CASSTAQPQHF	TGTGCCAGCAGTACAGCCCAGCCCCAGCATTTT	NA	TRBV11-2	NA	TRBJ1-5
CAISAGDSNQPQHF	TGTGCCATCAGTGCGGGGGATAGCAATCAGCCCCAGCATTTT	NA	TRBV10-3	NA	TRBJ1-5
CASSPGLEMTGELFF	TGTGCCAGCTCACCTGGACTAGAGATGACCGGGGAGCTGTTTTTT	TRBD2	TRBV18	NA	TRBJ2-2
CASRLAGLAYGYTF	TGTGCCAGCAGACTTGCCGGGTTAGCCTATGGCTACACCTTC	NA	TRBV28	NA	TRBJ1-2
CATSRDRAGGREETQYF	TGTGCCACCAGCAGAGATAGGGCAGGGGGCCGGGAAGAGACCCAGTACTTC	TRBD1	TRBV15	NA	TRBJ2-5
CASSLSWGEAQETQYF	TGTGCCAGCAGTTTATCGTGGGGGGAGGCCCAAGAGACCCAGTACTTC	NA	TRBV27	NA	TRBJ2-5
CASSLRTGTTDTQYF	TGTGCCAGCAGCCTTCGGACAGGGACCACAGATACGCAGTATTTT	TRBD1	TRBV7-7	NA	TRBJ2-3
CASSYQGTGHGTEAFF	TGCGCCAGCAGTTACCAAGGGACAGGGCATGGCACTGAAGCTTTCTTT	TRBD1	TRBV5-1	NA	TRBJ1-1
CASSYSPAGVTDTQYF	TGTGCCAGCAGTTACAGCCCAGCGGGAGTGACAGATACGCAGTATTTT	TRBD2	TRBV6-5	NA	TRBJ2-3
CASSQGEGMSYEQYF	TGTGCCAGTAGTCAGGGGGAAGGGATGAGCTACGAGCAGTACTTC	TRBD1	TRBV19	once	TRBJ2-7
CASSSQGLAAIQETQYF	TGTGCCAGCAGTTCCCAGGGACTAGCGGCGATACAAGAGACCCAGTACTTC	TRBD2	TRBV27	NA	TRBJ2-5
CASSPFRGAGTGGNQPQHF	TGTGCCAGCAGCCCCTTTAGGGGGGCTGGGACAGGGGGTAATCAGCCCCAGCATTTT	TRBD1	TRBV7-9	NA	TRBJ1-5
CASSRIRGPVTDTQYF	TGTGCCAGCAGCCGGATCAGGGGGCCCGTCACAGATACGCAGTATTTT	TRBD1	TRBV11-2	NA	TRBJ2-3
CASSLGHGTSGRAGETQYF	TGTGCCAGCAGCTTAGGCCACGGGACTAGCGGGAGGGCCGGAGAGACCCAGTACTTC	TRBD2	TRBV7-9	NA	TRBJ2-5
CSVRTGSSTDTQYF	TGCAGCGTTCGGACAGGCTCTAGCACAGATACGCAGTATTTT	TRBD1	TRBV29-1	NA	TRBJ2-3
CASSLLGRGPDTQYF	TGTGCCAGCAGTTTATTGGGTCGGGGTCCAGATACGCAGTATTTT	NA	TRBV28	NA	TRBJ2-3
CASSGRRDPYSYEQYF	TGTGCCAGCAGTGGTCGGAGGGACCCCTACTCCTACGAGCAGTACTTC	NA	TRBV2	NA	TRBJ2-7
CASSSAGQANYNSPLHF	TGCGCCAGCAGCTCGGCAGGACAGGCGAACTATAATTCACCCCTCCACTTT	TRBD1	TRBV5-1	NA	TRBJ1-6
CASRLLGDRGNEKLFF	TGTGCCAGCAGACTCTTGGGGGACAGGGGTAATGAAAAACTGTTTTTT	TRBD1	TRBV27	NA	TRBJ1-4
CASSEDSSYGYTF	TGTGCCAGCAGTGAGGACAGTTCCTATGGCTACACCTTC	NA	TRBV6-1	NA	TRBJ1-2
CASSSIRGTSGRYEQYF	TGTGCCAGCAGCTCTATCCGAGGGACTAGCGGGAGATACGAGCAGTACTTC	TRBD2	TRBV11-2	NA	TRBJ2-7
CASRLITAWGGKSGNTIYF	TGTGCCAGCAGATTAATCACGGCCTGGGGGGGCAAGTCTGGAAACACCATATATTTT	NA	TRBV7-6	NA	TRBJ1-3
CASSFDRNTQPQHF	TGTGCCAGCAGCTTTGACAGGAACACTCAGCCCCAGCATTTT	NA	TRBV11-2	NA	TRBJ1-5
CSVAYNNEQFF	TGCAGCGTTGCCTATAACAATGAGCAGTTCTTC	NA	TRBV29-1	NA	TRBJ2-1
CASSWRGFHEQYF	TGTGCCAGCAGTTGGAGGGGTTTCCACGAGCAGTACTTC	NA	TRBV12-3/TRBV12-4	NA	TRBJ2-7
CASSQDQGGSRSYEQYF	TGCGCCAGCAGCCAAGATCAGGGCGGATCACGCTCCTACGAGCAGTACTTC	NA	TRBV4-3	NA	TRBJ2-7
CASSSRYEQYF	TGTGCCAGCAGTTCTAGGTACGAGCAGTACTTC	NA	TRBV2	NA	TRBJ2-7
CASSVSGRGGPDTQYF	TGCGCCAGCAGCGTTAGCGGGAGGGGGGGGCCAGATACGCAGTATTTT	TRBD2	TRBV4-3	NA	TRBJ2-3
CASSQDTGSLYEQYF	TGCGCCAGCAGCCAAGACACCGGGAGTCTCTACGAGCAGTACTTC	NA	TRBV4-3	NA	TRBJ2-7
CASSFGSRVGSDTEAFF	TGTGCCAGCAGCTTCGGGAGTCGGGTGGGCTCGGACACTGAAGCTTTCTTT	NA	TRBV7-9	NA	TRBJ1-1
CASSGGTSGSNEQFF	TGTGCCAGCAGTGGCGGGACTAGCGGGAGCAATGAGCAGTTCTTC	TRBD2	TRBV9	NA	TRBJ2-1
CASSWTSGRTGANVLTF	TGCGCCAGCAGCTGGACTAGCGGGAGGACTGGGGCCAACGTCCTGACTTTC	TRBD2	TRBV5-1	NA	TRBJ2-6
CATSDYSLSSTDTQYF	TGTGCCACCAGTGATTATTCTCTGAGTAGCACAGATACGCAGTATTTT	NA	TRBV24-1	NA	TRBJ2-3
CASSRGRNEKLFF	TGTGCCAGCAGCCGGGGGAGAAATGAAAAACTGTTTTTT	NA	TRBV12-3/TRBV12-4	NA	TRBJ1-4
CAWSIQGHSPLHF	TGTGCCTGGAGTATTCAGGGCCATTCACCCCTCCACTTT	NA	TRBV30	NA	TRBJ1-6
CASSPDRNSGNTIYF	TGTGCCAGCAGCCCAGACAGGAACTCTGGAAACACCATATATTTT	NA	TRBV7-2	NA	TRBJ1-3
CASSPREVDNSPLHF	TGTGCCAGCAGTCCCAGGGAAGTTGATAATTCACCCCTCCACTTT	NA	TRBV25-1	once	TRBJ1-6